The T cell receptor (beta chain) under discussion was sequenced for a study of PD-1 blockade in mismatch repair-deficient tumors. Points on this clone: What it recognizes is unknown.

Using immunoSEQ multiplex PCR, the repertoire was profiled, and TCRdb retains in-frame clones only, with some absent. The table lists about 120,000 clones, around 87% of them singletons. General study points: Tumor-resident clones, often undetectable pretreatment in blood, expanded then contracted after pembrolizumab.

The CDR3 extends over 14 amino acids. Germline CDR1 and CDR2: GTSNPN and SVGIG (reference sequence). V was pared by 2 bases and J by 0 bases, with 8 bases between. This material consisted of peripheral blood, taken 44 weeks after starting pembrolizumab. This chain links TRBV30 with TRBJ1-3; D is unresolved. The clonotype comes from an adult with mismatch repair-deficient cancer. The CDR3 is CAWSSAYSGNTIYF. Written as DNA, the CDR3 is TGTGCCTGGAGTTCCGCCTACTCTGGAAACACCATATATTTT.